This T cell receptor beta chain was captured by sequencing in a study of beta chain features in type 1 diabetes. Overall study findings and caveats: Overrepresentation of cells with high TCR expression could result from cDNA sequencing. The VDJ junctions of type 1 diabetes patients carried fewer insertions and more deletions. All four CD4+ subsets of Type 1 diabetes patients contained TCRB CDR3s that were moderately but significantly shorter.

Cell sorting via CD45RO/CCR7/CD25/CD127/CD95/CD27 was performed to obtain CD4+ naive, central memory, regulatory and stem cell-like memory cells. Germline loops: CDR1 SNHLY, CDR2 FYNNEI. The CDR3 sequence is 15 residues long. V was cut by 5 bases and J by 4 bases, with 15 bases left in between. Notes on this clone: Its specificity is not known.

Since all of the isolated RNA was reverse transcribed, expressed TCRB transcripts were what got sequenced. TCRdb's table, derived via immunoSEQ multiplex PCR, lists solely in-frame clones and lacks some. Among 400,000 or so clones, roughly an eighth were seen once, and the ten largest hold about 0.01%. The receptor was derived from a young woman with type 1 diabetes. The specimen sequenced was naive CD4+ T cells from blood. V usage is TRBV2 and J usage is TRBJ2-1, with a tentative D call TRBD1 (6 bases). CDR3: CASSLQGPSYNEQFF. The CDR3 nucleotides read TGTGCCAGCAGTCTACAGGGCCCTTCTTACAATGAGCAGTTCTTC. Supplemented by reference TRBV2 and TRBJ2-1, the full variable domain reads EPEVTQTPSHQVTQMGQEVILRCVPISNHLYFYWYRQILGQKVEFLVSFYNNEISEKSEIFDDQFSVERPDGSNFTLKIRSTKLEDSAMYFCASSLQGPSYNEQFFGPGTRLTVL.